These 25 T cell receptor beta chains share one sample of origin, sequenced in a study of OX40 agonist ivuxolimab in advanced cancers. Some clones are missing from TCRdb's copy, which holds only in-frame ones; the method was immunoSEQ multiplex PCR. This sample has some 150,000 clones; 85% to 95% occur once, and the top ten carry under 1.3%. The specimen comprised CD4+ or CD8+ T cells sorted from blood, sampled in a trial of the OX40 agonist ivuxolimab. Receptors originate from an adult with an advanced solid tumor such as melanoma, head and neck, liver or kidney cancer.

The CDR3 loop is CASSLRQGLGEKLFF. CDR3 coding DNA: TGTGCCAGCAGCTTAAGACAGGGGTTGGGAGAAAAACTGTTTTTT. This sequence joins TRBV11-2 and TRBJ1-4, with TRBD1 matching over 8 bases. Germline assignment: CDR1 SGHAT and CDR2 FQNNGV. The CDR3 length is 15 residues. Trimming took 2 bases from V and 8 from J; bases not matched to a gene: 7.

The chain joins TRBV5-1 to TRBJ1-1; no reliable D call. This CDR3 comprises 16 residues. Germline loops: CDR1 SGHRS, CDR2 YFSETQ. V was pared by 3 bases and J by 2 bases, with 17 bases between. CDR3 DNA sequence: TGCGCCAGCAGCTACCTGTCTGCGCTAATCAACACTGAAGCTTTCTTT. It encodes CASSYLSALINTEAFF.

The rearrangement uses TRBV5-1 and TRBJ2-6; the match to TRBD1 covers 7 bases. The CDR3 length is 17 residues. V lost 0 bases and J lost 4; bases outside the gene matches: 7. CDR1 is SGHRS and CDR2 is YFSETQ in the germline V gene. Here the CDR3 reads CASSLGTGPPGANVLTF. Here the CDR3 DNA reads TGCGCCAGCAGCTTGGGGACAGGACCCCCCGGGGCCAACGTCCTGACTTTC.

The chain uses TRBV2 and TRBJ2-1, with 13 positions matching TRBD2. The CDR3 covers 15 residues. Losses at the gene ends were 5 bases for V and 9 bases for J; bases not matched to a gene: 7. Germline values: CDR1 SNHLY, CDR2 FYNNEI. The CDR3 loop is CASSPTSGGFSEQFF. The CDR3 nucleotides are TGTGCCAGCAGTCCGACTAGCGGGGGGTTCAGTGAGCAGTTCTTC.

The chain employs TRBV11-2 and TRBJ2-7; 10 bases align to TRBD1. The CDR3 contains 15 residues. Trimming cost V 1 base and J 4 bases; bases outside gene matches: 4. Germline V CDR1 and CDR2: SGHAT, FQNNGV. CDR3 residues: CASSLVGTGVYEQYF. CDR3 coding DNA: TGTGCCAGCAGCTTAGTGGGGACAGGGGTATACGAGCAGTACTTC.

In this sample, this clone turned up once. The rearrangement joins TRBV28 to TRBJ2-7; no clear D gene. The CDR3 totals 15 residues. The germline gives CDR1 MDHEN, CDR2 SYDVKM. V gave up 3 bases and J gave up 0 bases, with 12 bases separating them. CDR3 coding DNA: TGTGCCAGCAGTTTTTTGGGCCTTAGCTCCTACGAGCAGTACTTC. Translation gives CASSFLGLSSYEQYF.

The J gene is TRBJ2-7, the V gene TRBV7-2; 15 nucleotides match TRBD2. This CDR3 comprises 18 residues. Germline V lookup: CDR1 SGHTA, CDR2 FQGNSA. After removal of 5 bases from V and 1 base from J, the junction contained 9 bases not matched to a gene. DNA of the CDR3: TGTGCCAGCAGCAGGACTGCGGGACTAGCGGGAGGATCCTACGAGCAGTACTTC. Protein: CASSRTAGLAGGSYEQYF. Full variable domain (missing parts from reference TRBV7-2 and TRBJ2-7): GAGVSQSPSNKVTEKGKDVELRCDPISGHTALYWYRQSLGQGLEFLIYFQGNSAPDKSGLPSDRFSAERTGGSVSTLTIQRTQQEDSAVYLCASSRTAGLAGGSYEQYFGPGTRLTVT.

The rearrangement links TRBV10-3 to TRBJ1-3; D gene ambiguous. This CDR3 has 14 residues. Trimming pared 2 bases from V and 1 base from J, leaving 6 bases between. CDR1 is ENHRY, CDR2 SYGVKD, per germline. CDR3 in amino acids: CAISEQPSGNTIYF. Written as DNA, the CDR3 is TGTGCCATCAGTGAGCAGCCTTCTGGAAACACCATATATTTT.

This chain joins TRBV5-1 and TRBJ1-5; 7 positions match TRBD1. The germline CDR1 and CDR2 sequences are SGHRS and YFSETQ. V lost 4 bases, J lost 3 bases, and 7 bases stayed unmatched. The CDR3 runs to 15 residues. DNA of the CDR3: TGCGCCAGCAGCCGGGACAGCCCTATCAATCAGCCCCAGCATTTT. Translated, it gives CASSRDSPINQPQHF.

This sequence joins TRBV28 and TRBJ2-5; D gene uncertain. Germline values: CDR1 MDHEN, CDR2 SYDVKM. V lost 2 bases to trimming and J lost 5 bases, with 12 bases between them. The length of the CDR3 is 14 residues. CDR3 protein: CASSLEPRWETQYF. For the CDR3, the DNA is TGTGCCAGCAGTTTAGAACCCAGGTGGGAGACCCAGTACTTC.

This clone appeared a few times. The chain carries TRBV7-9 and TRBJ1-1; D ambiguous. Trimming shortened V by 1 base and J by 2 bases, and 5 bases separated the two germline ends. This CDR3 region has 13 residues. The germline gives CDR1 SEHNR, CDR2 FQNEAQ (reference sequence). The CDR3 spells CASSLDSNTEAFF. The CDR3 bases are TGTGCCAGCAGCTTAGACAGTAACACTGAAGCTTTCTTT.

This clone was seen only once. This chain connects TRBV6-6 to TRBJ1-2; D perhaps matches TRBD1 (6 bases). From germline, CDR1 is MNHNY and CDR2 SVGAGI (reference sequence). Trimming removed 4 bases from V and 8 bases from J, with 17 bases in between. This CDR3 is built from 14 residues. The CDR3 sequence is CASSSTTGSEGYTF. CDR3 sequence (DNA): TGTGCCAGCAGTTCCACTACAGGGTCTGAAGGCTACACCTTC.

This CDR3 is CSGTGQLSGNTIYF. The CDR3 bases are TGCAGCGGAACGGGACAGCTCTCTGGAAACACCATATATTTT. This chain joins TRBV29-1 and TRBJ1-3, with 7 bases matching TRBD1. V lost 7 bases and J lost 0; bases outside the gene matches: 6. The CDR3 is 14 amino acids. The germline CDR1 and CDR2 sequences are SQVTM and ANQGSEA. The full variable domain, its missing parts supplied by reference TRBV29-1 and TRBJ1-3, is SAVISQKPSRDICQRGTSLTIQCQVDSQVTMMFWYRQQPGQSLTLIATANQGSEATYESGFVIDKFPISRPNLTFSTLTVSNMSPEDSSIYLCSGTGQLSGNTIYFGEGSWLTVV.

This clone was detected once. This chain links TRBV9 with TRBJ2-7, with 10 bases identical to TRBD1. Germline V gene sequence: CDR1 SGDLS, CDR2 YYNGEE. The CDR3 loop spans 16 amino acids. V shed 4 bases and J 3 bases; nucleotides not matched to a gene: 10. CDR3 DNA sequence: TGTGCCAGCAGCATAGAACCGACAGGGGGCATCTACGAGCAGTACTTC. Protein product: CASSIEPTGGIYEQYF.

The chain uses TRBV7-3 and TRBJ2-1; no definite D call. There are 14 residues in the CDR3. The V and J ends lost 4 bases and 3 bases respectively, with 10 bases between them. Germline V gene lookup returns CDR1 SGHTA and CDR2 FQGTGA. CDR3 amino acids: CASSSAGIYNEQFF. The DNA of the CDR3 is TGTGCCAGCAGCTCAGCTGGTATCTACAATGAGCAGTTCTTC.

The chain joins TRBV5-4 to TRBJ2-7, with 11 bases matching TRBD2. Per the germline V gene, CDR1 is SGHNT and CDR2 is YYREEE (reference sequence). CDR3 length: 15 amino acids. After removal of 0 bases from V and 2 bases from J, the junction contained 1 base not matched to a gene. This CDR3 reads CASSLGLAGTYEQYF. The CDR3 nucleotides read TGTGCCAGCAGCTTGGGACTAGCGGGGACCTACGAGCAGTACTTC.

The table lists this clone with a count of one. The chain carries TRBV27 and TRBJ2-1; 11 bases line up with TRBD2. The CDR3 is 16 residues long. Looked up from germline, CDR1 is MNHEY and CDR2 is SMNVEV (reference sequence). J lost 9 bases, V lost 5 bases, and 12 bases had no gene match. The CDR3 sequence: CASSPISGGALFEQFF. The CDR3 DNA reads as TGTGCCAGCAGTCCCATTAGCGGGGGGGCCCTTTTTGAGCAGTTCTTC.

The gene calls are TRBV7-7 and TRBJ2-3; D call uncertain. Germline V gene lookup returns CDR1 SSHAT and CDR2 FNYEAQ (reference sequence). Trimming removed 5 bases from V and 5 bases from J, with 14 bases in between. The CDR3 is made up of 14 amino acids. The CDR3 DNA sequence: TGTGCCAGCAGCCCAAGGCCATTGGGAGATACGCAGTATTTT. It translates to CASSPRPLGDTQYF. The full variable domain, in which reference TRBV7-7 and TRBJ2-3 provide the parts outside the CDR3, is GAGVSQSPRYKVTKRGQDVTLRCDPISSHATLYWYQQALGQGPEFLTYFNYEAQPDKSGLPSDRFSAERPEGSISTLTIQRTEQRDSAMYRCASSPRPLGDTQYFGPGTRLTVL.

The chain recombines TRBV7-2 with TRBJ1-1; TRBD1 matches 7 bases. This CDR3 spans 18 amino acids. CDR1 is SGHTA and CDR2 is FQGNSA in the germline V gene. Trimming removed 5 bases from V and 8 bases from J; junction bases left unmatched: 23. CDR3 protein: CASSAHPAGTDPYTEAFF. The CDR3 region has the DNA TGTGCCAGCAGCGCTCACCCCGCCGGGACAGACCCGTATACGGAAGCTTTCTTT.

This clone was seen once. The chain has TRBV2 and TRBJ1-6; TRBD1 agrees at 7 bases. Germline V CDR1 and CDR2: SNHLY, FYNNEI. The CDR3 is 13 residues long. The J segment lost 14 bases and the V segment lost 5 bases, leaving 9 bases of the junction unmatched. CDR3 nucleotides: TGTGCCAGCAGTCAAGTCCCAGGGGGGGCCCTCCACTTT. Its protein is CASSQVPGGALHF.

The rearrangement links TRBV19 to TRBJ1-2; TRBD1 aligns across 8 bases. The V gene's germline CDR1 is LNHDA and CDR2 SQIVND (reference sequence). This CDR3 spans 14 amino acids. V lost 9 bases, J lost 3 bases, and 9 bases stayed unmatched. The CDR3 coding sequence is TGTGCCAGCATTCACAGGGGGATCGACTATGGCTACACCTTC. Translation: CASIHRGIDYGYTF.

This sequence joins TRBV2 and TRBJ1-1; D not certain. The CDR3 runs to 13 residues. Looked up from germline, CDR1 is SNHLY and CDR2 is FYNNEI. Trimming left V 10 bases short and J 1 base short, with 13 bases between. The CDR3 nucleotides read TGTGCCATCGCCCGGGAAACGAACACTGAAGCTTTCTTT. Encoded protein: CAIARETNTEAFF.

The genes are TRBV11-2 and TRBJ2-1, with D possibly matching TRBD1 (6 bases). The CDR3 spans 17 residues. Germline loops: CDR1 SGHAT, CDR2 FQNNGV. Deletions cut 1 base from V and 3 bases from J, with 16 bases between. The CDR3 coding sequence is TGTGCCAGCAGCTTAGGATGGGGGCTAGTCTTCTACAATGAGCAGTTCTTC. It specifies CASSLGWGLVFYNEQFF.

The rearrangement links TRBV21-1 to TRBJ2-2; the table's D call TRBD2 went unverified against the DNA. TRBV21-1 is designated a pseudogene. The length of the CDR3 is 14 residues. This CDR3 is CASSKEDRAGELFF. DNA of the CDR3: TGTGCCAGCAGCAAAGAAGACCGGGCCGGGGAGCTGTTTTTT.

The chain is built from TRBV5-4 and TRBJ2-1; D ambiguous. The ends were cut back, 4 bases at V and 9 bases at J, with 14 bases in the middle. The CDR3 runs 13 residues. Germline CDR1 and CDR2: SGHNT and YYREEE (reference sequence). CDR3 loop: CASSPVGYSEQFF. CDR3 coding DNA: TGTGCCAGCAGCCCCGTAGGGTATTCTGAGCAGTTCTTC.